The text below deals with one T cell receptor (beta chain). TCRdb's copy holds only in-frame clones and misses some; the assay was immunoSEQ multiplex PCR. The sample yields 68,000 or so clones, under 95% seen once. The CDR3 totals 15 residues. Germline CDR1 and CDR2: SEHNR and FQNEAQ (reference sequence). Deletions cut 4 bases from V and 3 bases from J, with 15 bases between. The sample is drawn from a study of T cells after somatic rescue of genetic block. The material sequenced was peripheral blood mononuclear cells (PBMCs). This chain links TRBV7-9 with TRBJ1-1, with D perhaps TRBD1 (6 bases). The receptor was derived from a man aged 40-50 years. CDR3 residues: CASSSTGQPDTEAFF. CDR3 DNA: TGTGCCAGCAGCTCGACCGGACAGCCGGACACTGAAGCTTTCTTT.